Sequencing of this T cell receptor (beta chain) was carried out in a study of T cells in localized non-small cell lung cancer (dated by TCRdb to the early 2020s). Study-level background: The study examined T cell repertoires in roughly 240 patients with early-stage NSCLC and compared tumors with uninvolved tumor-adjacent lungs. All 240 or so NSCLC patients in the cohort were treatment-naive and had localized lung tumors that were resected. The mean age of the NSCLC patients was around 65 years, with about 130 men and 100 to 110 women.

The immunoSEQ Assay was used to sequence TCR beta CDR3 regions from DNA. On the study's bioinformatics: To compute T cell density, TCR beta template counts were normalized to usable DNA, which was estimated by amplifying housekeeping genes. Using the preseqR package, richness was estimated by extrapolating to 120,000 templates for tissue samples and 400,000 templates for PBMC samples. Clonality was taken to be one minus Pielou's evenness. Tissue-enriched TCRs were identified through differential abundance testing performed on productive amino-acid clonotypes, with a minimum total count of 5 and an alpha of 0.1. Repertoire overlap between compartments was quantified with the Jaccard Index and Morisita Overlap Index. GLIPH grouped TCR beta CDR3s together with public tetramer-defined viral CDR3s, and a viral motif had to include at least three viral sequences and show V-gene enrichment. TCRdb took over this immuneACCESS table, retaining in-frame rearrangements with V and J assigned. Such tables are incomplete; in checked studies, under half of the missing clones stem from an unresolved V gene, and the remainder is unexplained. The DNA gave D and trimming, while V, J and clone size come from that table. The sample table contains 45,000 to 60,000 clones; only one count was recorded for roughly 90% of them. Jointly, the top ten make up approximately 5.2% of the sample.

What the research found in general, with its limitations: Higher blood T cell density associated with longer overall survival, while higher adjacent-lung clonality associated with shorter survival. Multi-region tumor sequencing was not performed, so intratumor heterogeneity could not be excluded. A median of roughly 60 of the top 100 tumor clones were detected in paired uninvolved adjacent lung, and 28 of these tumor clones were also found among the top 100 clones of the paired uninvolved adjacent lung. Because the study design was exploratory, TCR variables were selected using unadjusted p-values without false-discovery rate correction. The highest T cell clonality was observed in uninvolved tumor-adjacent lung, where clonality exceeded that of tumor, suggesting that antigenic responses were more focused in uninvolved tumor-adjacent lung.

At diagnosis, tumor, uninvolved tumor-adjacent lung and peripheral blood were collected and then preserved as a mix of FFPE and fresh-frozen material. For TCR repertoire profiling, blood samples were analyzed as peripheral blood mononuclear cells. Sequences GTSNPN (CDR1) and SVGIG (CDR2) are obtained from the germline V gene (reference sequence). The V end loses 0 bases and the J end loses 4 bases, and a stretch of 12 bases separates them. From the cysteine through the phenylalanine, the CDR3 covers 14 amino acids. The DNA shown is the 42-base CDR3, in frame from base 1. A remark on this clone: No antigen is known for it. No qualities accompany the bases; no much larger clone lies one base away.

The sequenced sample was peripheral blood, obtained before any cancer treatment. The TCR comes from a woman aged 35-75 years with stage I lung adenocarcinoma. Recombination linked TRBV30 to TRBJ1-1; no confident D gene assignment can be made. For the CDR3, the sequence is CAWSVLRSGTEAFF. The DNA sequence is as follows: TGTGCCTGGAGTGTACTGAGGTCAGGCACTGAAGCTTTCTTT.